This T cell receptor beta chain was found in a study of shared clonotypes between healthy human individuals. Study-wide points: Non-shared clonotypes displayed generation probabilities falling below those of clonotypes present in all four donors.

Germline V lookup: CDR1 SGHAT, CDR2 FQNNGV. The CDR3 consists of 15 residues. V lost 4 bases and J 7 bases, leaving 16 bases between the germline ends. Assay execution proceeded at the deep level. Using immunoSEQ multiplex PCR, the repertoire was profiled, and TCRdb retains in-frame clones only, with some absent. The sample consists of around 100,000 clones, just over 65% of them appearing once. This clone showed up just once. The antigen remains unidentified. This TCR was sampled from a woman between 25 and 40 years old in good health. The material sequenced was memory CD8+ T cells sorted from blood. Subset indicated: CD45RO+ cells pooled with CCR7-negative TemRA cells. The chain joins TRBV11-2 to TRBJ1-4, with D perhaps TRBD1 (6 bases). The CDR3: CASSSSDRQPEKLFF. CDR3 coding DNA: TGTGCCAGCAGCTCCTCCGACAGGCAACCTGAAAAACTGTTTTTT.